These T cell receptor beta chains were read from a single sample in a study of T-cell reconstitution after alpha-beta-depleted transplantation in children. In TCRdb, the PCR reads were re-called with MiXCR into one record per CDR3 protein. The table lists about 610,000 distinct CDR3 sequences, roughly 10% of them singletons. The source was PBMCs from the stem cell graft donor, collected from the stem cell graft. These receptors were taken from a human donor who donated a stem cell graft to a child with acute myeloid leukemia. Each CDR3 is given with its conserved first and last residue. D genes are given only for firm matches. Size tells how often a clone was seen (once, few, many) or the class of an expanded clone, and some rows leave it out.

j_call | clone_size | d_call | v_call | cdr3_aa | cdr3_nt
TRBJ1-1 | few | - | TRBV20-1 | CSATRSMGPRTEAFF | TGCAGTGCTACCCGGTCAATGGGGCCTAGGACTGAAGCTTTCTTT
TRBJ1-2 | few | - | TRBV3-1 | CASSQVAAGRMGYTF | TGTGCCAGCAGCCAAGTCGCGGCAGGACGGATGGGCTACACCTTC
TRBJ2-7 | many | TRBD2 | TRBV7-8 | CASSSGTTNYEQYF | TGTGCCAGCAGCTCCGGGACTACTAACTACGAGCAGTACTTC
TRBJ1-1 | few | - | TRBV5-1 | CASSLDGLGNTEAFF | TGCGCCAGCAGCTTGGACGGACTGGGGAACACTGAAGCTTTCTTT
TRBJ2-3 | - | - | TRBV27 | CASSLRLGTDTQYF | TGTGCCAGCAGCCTACGGCTAGGCACAGATACGCAGTATTTT
TRBJ2-5 | few | TRBD1 | TRBV4-2 | CASSQDRGGETQYF | TGTGCCAGCAGCCAAGATCGAGGGGGCGAGACCCAGTACTTC
TRBJ1-1 | - | - | TRBV9 | CASTPPGGSTEAFF | TGTGCCAGTACACCTCCTGGGGGTAGCACTGAAGCTTTCTTT
TRBJ2-3 | - | - | TRBV5-5 | CASSPGPLTDTQYF | TGTGCCAGCAGCCCGGGACCTTTAACAGATACGCAGTATTTT
TRBJ2-7 | - | TRBD2 | TRBV27 | CASSSASGRGEQYF | TGTGCCAGCAGTTCGGCTAGCGGGAGAGGTGAGCAGTACTTC
TRBJ2-3 | many | TRBD2 | TRBV9 | CAASGNSTDTQYF | TGTGCCGCTAGCGGGAATAGCACAGATACGCAGTATTTT
TRBJ2-7 | few | - | TRBV12-3/TRBV12-4 | CASSPRQIYEGEQYF | TGTGCCAGCAGTCCCAGACAGATTTATGAAGGGGAGCAGTACTTC
TRBJ2-7 | - | - | TRBV3-1 | CASRSTYEQYF | TGTGCCAGCAGGTCTACGTACGAGCAGTACTTC
TRBJ1-3 | - | - | TRBV4-3 | CASSQEKRSPGNTIYF | TGCGCCAGCAGCCAAGAGAAGAGAAGCCCTGGAAACACCATATATTTT
TRBJ2-7 | - | - | TRBV29-1 | CSVEAGAYEQYF | TGCAGCGTTGAAGCAGGGGCCTACGAGCAGTACTTC
TRBJ2-7 | - | - | TRBV20-1 | CSATLDSLSGEQYF | TGCAGTGCTACCTTGGACAGTCTGAGCGGGGAGCAGTACTTC
TRBJ2-5 | - | - | TRBV20-1 | CSASSRVIQETQYF | TGCAGTGCTAGTTCGCGGGTCATTCAAGAGACCCAGTACTTC
TRBJ2-2 | few | - | TRBV5-1 | CASRPTPPNTGELFF | TGCGCCAGCAGACCTACACCGCCGAACACCGGGGAGCTGTTTTTT
TRBJ2-1 | few | TRBD2 | TRBV9 | CASSATRGTSGNYNEQFF | TGTGCCAGCAGCGCGACTAGGGGGACTAGCGGAAACTACAATGAGCAGTTCTTC
TRBJ2-2 | once | TRBD2 | TRBV28 | CASHGGAGAGELFF | TGTGCCAGCCACGGGGGGGCGGGAGCCGGGGAGCTGTTTTTT
TRBJ2-1 | few | TRBD2 | TRBV12-3/TRBV12-4 | CASSRRTSGNEQFF | TGTGCCAGCAGTCGGAGGACTAGCGGCAATGAGCAGTTCTTC
TRBJ2-3 | - | - | TRBV27 | CASSPLMMGGTDTQYF | TGTGCCAGCAGTCCCCTAATGATGGGTGGCACAGATACGCAGTATTTT
TRBJ1-2 | - | - | TRBV6-2/TRBV6-3 | CASSRAPGSYTF | TGTGCCAGCAGCAGGGCGCCTGGCAGCTACACCTTC
TRBJ2-1 | many | - | TRBV5-1 | CASSFGSPGNEQFF | TGCGCCAGCAGCTTCGGGTCCCCGGGGAATGAGCAGTTCTTC
TRBJ2-7 | - | - | TRBV7-2 | CASSFWRGEQYF | TGTGCCAGCAGCTTCTGGAGGGGGGAGCAGTACTTC
TRBJ1-2 | - | - | TRBV6-6 | CAGSRGDAYGYTF | TGTGCCGGTTCGCGGGGGGATGCCTATGGCTACACCTTC
TRBJ2-2 | many | - | TRBV12-3/TRBV12-4 | CASSLAGLYTGELFF | TGTGCCAGCAGTTTAGCCGGCCTATACACCGGGGAGCTGTTTTTT
TRBJ1-5 | many | - | TRBV12-3/TRBV12-4 | CASTGQSNQPQHF | TGTGCCAGCACCGGACAGAGCAATCAGCCCCAGCATTTT